This T cell receptor (beta chain) was observed in a study of regulatory T cells in long-lasting Graves disease. In germline, CDR1 is SGDLS, CDR2 YYNGEE. Germline trimming cut 4 bases from V and 3 bases from J; bases unmatched to any gene: 6. The CDR3 consists of 15 residues. Whole-study findings and limits: Persistent disease exhibited a predilection for TRBV28, TRBJ1-2 and TRBJ2-5.

This clonotype was counted only a few times. Its antigen is not known. Time point given: persistent/refractory GD, antithyroid drugs over 5 years with positive TRAb. With RNA extracted from PBMCs as input, the TCR library was made. HTBI primers from iRepertoire and Arm-PCR of CDR3 regions yielded the TCR beta libraries. TCRdb independently ran MiXCR on the multiplex PCR reads; one entry per CDR3 protein. This table holds 400,000 to 500,000 distinct CDR3 sequences, roughly 21% found once. The sequencing used peripheral blood mononuclear cells (PBMCs), collected when the disease was refractory, from a patient treated with antithyroid drugs. The source of this sequence is a female donor with Graves disease. V gene TRBV9 combines with J gene TRBJ1-5; TRBD1 aligns across 8 bases. The chain's CDR3 is CASSPGGLDNQPQHF. The CDR3 DNA reads TGTGCCAGCAGCCCAGGGGGCCTAGACAATCAGCCCCAGCATTTT.